This T cell receptor beta chain was sequenced during a study of shared clonotypes between healthy human individuals. Study-wide results and limits: The represented genetic and exposure-history diversity was limited by the small number of donors.

Investigators spread the genomic DNA of each subset evenly over several immunoSEQ plates. Each PCR replicate run on unsorted PBMC took in 250 to 300 ng DNA, roughly 32,000 T cell genomes. The assay was immunoSEQ multiplex PCR, and TCRdb's table has in-frame clones only and misses some. Found here are roughly 510,000 clones, 75% to 80% of them singletons; the top ten hold 9.5% to 15%. In the case of this clone: The target antigen is unknown.

V lost 1 base, J lost 1 base, and 10 bases lay in between. CDR1 and CDR2 from the germline V gene are SGHAT and FQNNGV. This CDR3 comprises 15 residues. This chain links TRBV11-2 with TRBJ2-5; tentatively, D is TRBD1 or TRBD2 (5 bases each). The specimen sequenced was PBMCs. The TCR comes from a woman aged 40 to 49 in good health. Some clones in this sample may be carry-over from other donors' samples. CDR3 region: CASSLAVGGQETQYF. CDR3 bases: TGTGCCAGCAGCTTAGCAGTTGGGGGCCAAGAGACCCAGTACTTC.